This entry features one T cell receptor (beta chain) sequence. This entry belongs to a study of CD8 T cells in ankylosing spondylitis. With V trimmed by 4 bases and J by 9 bases, 6 bases remained unmatched. The CDR3 has 12 residues. Per germline, CDR1 SGHTA and CDR2 FQGNSA. Making use of molecular barcodes, quantitative 5'-RACE generated TCR beta libraries. TCRdb processed the 5' RACE reads anew with MiXCR; each CDR3 protein has one entry. This sample has more than 200,000 distinct CDR3 sequences, with 24% found just once. The rearrangement links TRBV7-2 to TRBJ2-7, with 7 bases that match TRBD1. This receptor was identified in a male donor with ankylosing spondylitis or in good health (not recorded which). Input material: blood, either unsorted or a sorted T cell fraction (not recorded which). CDR3 in DNA: TGTGCCAGCAGCTACGACAGGGTCGGGCAGTACTTC. It specifies CASSYDRVGQYF. Full variable domain (remainder filled in from reference TRBV7-2 and TRBJ2-7): GAGVSQSPSNKVTEKGKDVELRCDPISGHTALYWYRQSLGQGLEFLIYFQGNSAPDKSGLPSDRFSAERTGGSVSTLTIQRTQQEDSAVYLCASSYDRVGQYFGPGTRLTVT.